This T cell receptor beta chain is from a study of blood T cell repertoires in COVID-19. Measured with immunoSEQ multiplex PCR; TCRdb has only the in-frame clones, and not every one. The table has about 110,000 clones, approximately 82% seen once. Germline V gene lookup returns CDR1 SGDLS and CDR2 YYNGEE. The CDR3 runs 15 residues. V trimming: 0 bases; J trimming: 4 bases; junction bases outside the gene matches: 4. The chain combines TRBV9 with TRBJ2-1, with 7 positions matching TRBD2. Specimen: peripheral blood. The receptor was derived from a woman between 65 and 79 years old with acute or convalescent COVID-19. CDR3 DNA sequence: TGTGCCAGCAGCGTAGGCGTGGGGGGGTACAATGAGCAGTTCTTC. Its protein is CASSVGVGGYNEQFF. Variable domain in full (rest from reference TRBV9 and TRBJ2-1): DSGVTQTPKHLITATGQRVTLRCSPRSGDLSVYWYQQSLDQGLQFLIQYYNGEERAKGNILERFSAQQFPDLHSELNLSSLELGDSALYFCASSVGVGGYNEQFFGPGTRLTVL.